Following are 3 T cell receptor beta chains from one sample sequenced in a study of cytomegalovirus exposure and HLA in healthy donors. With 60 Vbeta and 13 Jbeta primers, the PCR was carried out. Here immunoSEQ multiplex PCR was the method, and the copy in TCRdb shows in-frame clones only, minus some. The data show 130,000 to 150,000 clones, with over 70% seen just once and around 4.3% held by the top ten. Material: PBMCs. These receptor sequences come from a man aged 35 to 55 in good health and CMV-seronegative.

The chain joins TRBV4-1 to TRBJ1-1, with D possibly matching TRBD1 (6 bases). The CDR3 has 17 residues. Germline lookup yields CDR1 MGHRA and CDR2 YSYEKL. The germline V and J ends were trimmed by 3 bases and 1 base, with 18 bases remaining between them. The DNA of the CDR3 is TGCGCCAGCAGCCAGAGGGGACATGGGGCCGGGAACACTGAAGCTTTCTTT. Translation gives CASSQRGHGAGNTEAFF.

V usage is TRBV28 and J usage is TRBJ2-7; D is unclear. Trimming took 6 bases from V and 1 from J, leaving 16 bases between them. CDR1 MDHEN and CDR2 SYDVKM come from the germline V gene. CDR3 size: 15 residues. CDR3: CASSIDWNSSYEQYF. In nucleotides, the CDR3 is TGTGCCAGCAGCATCGACTGGAACTCATCCTACGAGCAGTACTTC.

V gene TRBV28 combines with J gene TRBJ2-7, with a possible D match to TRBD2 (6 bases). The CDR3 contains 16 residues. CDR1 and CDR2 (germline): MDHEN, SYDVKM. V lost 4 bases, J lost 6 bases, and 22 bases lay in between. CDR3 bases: TGTGCCAGCAGTTCGCAAGGTAGACTAGTAAATTCCGAGCAGTACTTC. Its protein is CASSSQGRLVNSEQYF.